This T cell receptor beta chain was found in a study of regulatory T cells in long-lasting Graves disease (dated by TCRdb to 2020 to 2022). For context, the study as a whole: Antithyroid drugs had been taken for less than 3 months by newly diagnosed Graves' disease patients. Patients with persistent Graves' disease were compared with patients with newly diagnosed Graves' disease using TCR sequencing and RNA sequencing of peripheral blood. The study was conducted in China and was registered as a clinical trial. A total of roughly 33 samples were covered by TCR sequencing, comprising approximately 13 persistent and 20 newly diagnosed Graves' disease patients.

Findings and caveats that apply to the study as a whole: Persistent disease showed preferential use of TRBV28, TRBJ1-2 and TRBJ2-5, whereas newly diagnosed disease favored TRBV20-1 and TRBJ2-1. Persistent patients shared more public clonotypes among themselves (fewer than 3,000) than newly diagnosed patients did (approximately 970). As a limitation, the authors acknowledged that the small sample size may reduce accuracy. Lower TCR Shannon entropy and fewer highly expanded clones were observed in persistent Graves' disease patients than in newly diagnosed patients, which suggested clonal expansion. Sequencing and analysis were restricted to the TCR beta chain. Because the primary lesion, thyroid tissue, could not be accessed, the study looked at peripheral blood alone.

This clonotype was found a few times. It lacks a known antigen. The record has no base qualities; no much larger clone is one base away. Libraries were built with multiplex PCR. Sequenced on an Illumina HiSeq 4000. TCR beta libraries were built with iRepertoire HTBI primers and Arm-PCR amplification of CDR3 regions. Before sequencing, the PCR products underwent gel purification. The authors' pipeline ran thus. Across samples, 60 to 80 TRBV and around 15 TRBJ segments were identified and used for gene usage analysis of CDR3 amino acid clonotypes. COPE and FqMerger were used to merge the filtered high-quality paired reads into contigs. BLAST was used to align contigs to the IMGT TRBV, TRBD and TRBJ reference genes, and CDR3 was defined following IMGT. Any clonotype with a frequency above 0.1% was counted as a highly expanded clone. Shannon entropy was used to measure repertoire diversity, and the Gini coefficient was used to measure V-J evenness. A clonotype found in more than one individual was treated as public. TCRdb trimmed public reads at Q25 via fastp, called clones via MiXCR and kept in-frame beta chains. When rows share a CDR3 protein, they turn into one entry using the most common DNA and genes. In this record, the V and J calls reflect TCRdb's handling and not the investigators' own analysis. The sample yields fewer than 400,000 distinct CDR3 sequences; about 20% were counted once. The ten biggest clones cover about 39% of the sample.

In light of the paper, this sample's time point label describes: newly diagnosed GD, antithyroid drugs for less than 3 months. For both TCR sequencing and RNA sequencing, RNA was extracted from PBMCs using TRIzol. Graves' disease was diagnosed according to American Thyroid Association guidelines. The patients came from an endocrinology department in Xi'an, China. Each patient gave 8.5 to 9.5 milliliters of peripheral blood, collected in an EDTA anticoagulant tube. Ficoll Paque Plus density gradient separation was used to isolate PBMCs, and no further T cell sorting was performed. An Agilent 2100 Bioanalyzer and agarose gel were used to assess RNA quality, and a NanoDrop 2000 was used to measure RNA concentration. The CDR3 holds 19 amino acids from the cysteine to the phenylalanine. Just CDR3 DNA is preserved here, 57 bases in frame from base 1. The germline V and J ends show losses of 3 bases and 3 bases respectively, and no gene match explains 17 bases of the junction. The germline V gene encodes CDR1 SGHVS and CDR2 FNYEAQ.

This sequence was found in a female donor with Graves disease. The sequence joins TRBV7-6 to TRBJ2-5, with 9 middle bases fitting TRBD2. Sequenced material: peripheral blood mononuclear cells (PBMCs), taken at new diagnosis, from a patient treated with antithyroid drugs. The DNA sequence is TGTGCCAGCAGCTTTCCCCTAGCGGGACCACGAGGGGACAAAGAGACCCAGTACTTC. It codes for CASSFPLAGPRGDKETQYF.